The T cell receptor beta chain described here comes from a study of beta chain features in type 1 diabetes (dated by TCRdb to the late 2010s). Looking at the study overall: No differences in mean age, gender distribution, total cell number or subset yield were found between patients and healthy donors. In the study, recently diagnosed type 1 diabetes patients and matched healthy donors were compared on the TCRB repertoires of their sorted circulating CD4+ T cell subsets. A total of over 90,000,000 sorted cells were examined across all samples, and a strong correlation was observed between cell number per subset and RNA yield. Regulatory and stem cell-like memory subsets were obtained from only 8 patients and about eight healthy donors, while naive and central memory subsets were obtained from all 30 or so donors. The research as a whole found: In all four CD4+ subsets, TCRB CDR3 length was moderately but significantly shorter in type 1 diabetes patients. Because small numbers of individuals were included in the HLA sub-analyses, any influence of HLA type on TCRB rearrangement was left unresolved. At VDJ recombination sites, type 1 diabetes patients had fewer insertions and more deleted nucleotides, which implies abnormalities in thymic rearrangement. PCR might favor shorter templates, but patient and control samples were amplified and corrected together, so any skew would affect both groups equally. Naive, central memory and regulatory TCRB repertoires appeared to be more alike among patients than among healthy donors. Sequencing cDNA rather than genomic DNA could over-represent highly expressing activated cells, although activation and CD3 levels did not differ between groups.

Each donor gave one peripheral blood draw, averaging approximately 0.11 L, which was collected into heparinised tubes. Using a panel that included CD45RO, CCR7, CD25, CD127, CD95 and CD27, naive, central memory, regulatory and stem cell-like memory CD4+ T cells were sorted on a BD FACSAria II. A purity above 98% was achieved for all sorted populations. Right away, PBMCs were isolated by Lymphoprep density gradient centrifugation and were stained directly, with no culture step. To minimize batch effects, samples were stained and sorted in pairs, one healthy donor with one patient per experiment. Germline trimming amounts to 3 bases on V and 3 bases on J, with 12 as the count of junction bases outside the gene matches. There are 18 amino acids in the CDR3, from cysteine to phenylalanine inclusive. Just CDR3 DNA is preserved here, 54 bases in frame from base 1. Taken from the germline V gene, the CDR1 and CDR2 loops are SGHRS and YFSETQ.

The High Capacity cDNA Reverse Transcription Kit was used to reverse transcribe all of the isolated RNA, meaning that expressed TCRB transcripts were what got sequenced. Deep immunoSEQ sequencing was applied to naive, central memory and regulatory T cell samples, giving an average of roughly 3.5 million total reads per sample. Sorted cells were lysed in RLT buffer and RNA was extracted with DNase-treated RNeasy Micro or Mini kits, depending on cell number. Each cell subset was processed on its own to prevent cross-contamination, while patient and healthy donor samples were processed together. TCRB sequences were amplified from cDNA with the immunoSEQ multiplex PCR, producing 87-bp fragments spanning the CDR3 region. Sequencing of the amplicons was performed on the Illumina HiSeq platform. Turning to the authors' computational methods: Synthetic template baselines were used to correct PCR bias computationally, reads within Hamming distance 2 were collapsed, and singletons that could not be merged were discarded. By aligning reads against IMGT, V, D and J genes, CDR3 length, and insertions or deletions at six rearrangement sites were assigned. Clonotype counts were normalized to sorted cell number within each subset before computing true diversity and Gini coefficients with the tcR R package. The overlap coefficient, calculated on TCRB nucleotide sequences, was used to measure repertoire sharing. As a proxy for the pre-selection repertoire, out-of-frame TCRB sequences from naive cells were analyzed. TCRdb mirrors the immuneACCESS table, restricted to in-frame sequences. Some clones are absent from its copies; in checked studies, under half trace to an unresolved V gene, and the reason for the others is unknown. V and J calls plus clone size are reproduced from that table; the DNA served to infer D and trimming. Present in this sample are hundreds of thousands of clones, around an eighth of which were seen just once. Approximately 0.021% of the sample rests with the top ten.

This clone was counted a few times. This receptor's antigen is unknown. Per-base qualities were not stored, and no clone one base away is much larger. This clonotype was sampled from a man younger than 35 with type 1 diabetes. The sample was naive CD4+ T cells from blood. The cell subset or site label on this specimen signifies: true naive CD4+ T cells. The rearranged chain carries TRBV5-1 and TRBJ2-5; 12 bases in between match TRBD2. The nucleotide sequence is given as TGCGCCAGCAGCTCCGGGACGCAAAGGACTAGCGGGGAAGAGACCCAGTACTTC. Translation gives CASSSGTQRTSGEETQYF.